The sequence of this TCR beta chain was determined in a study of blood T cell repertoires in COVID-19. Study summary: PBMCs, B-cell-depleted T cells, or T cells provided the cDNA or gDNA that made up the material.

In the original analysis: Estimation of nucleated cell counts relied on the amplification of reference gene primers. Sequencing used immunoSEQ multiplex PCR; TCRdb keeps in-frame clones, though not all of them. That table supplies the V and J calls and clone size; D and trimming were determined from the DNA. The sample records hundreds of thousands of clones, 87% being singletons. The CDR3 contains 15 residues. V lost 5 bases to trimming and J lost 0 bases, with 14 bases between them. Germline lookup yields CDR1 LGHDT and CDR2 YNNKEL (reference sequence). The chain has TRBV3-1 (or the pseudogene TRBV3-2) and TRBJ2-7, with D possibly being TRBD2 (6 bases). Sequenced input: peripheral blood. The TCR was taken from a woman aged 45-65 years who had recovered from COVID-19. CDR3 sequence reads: CASSANWEDSYEQYF. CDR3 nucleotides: TGTGCCAGCAGCGCCAACTGGGAGGACTCCTACGAGCAGTACTTC.